The rows below give T cell receptor beta chains drawn from one sample of a study of blood T cell repertoires in COVID-19. Generated by immunoSEQ multiplex PCR, the TCRdb table keeps only in-frame clones and is missing some. The repertoire includes around 150,000 clones, about 86% of them detected once, and roughly 4% sits in the top ten. Sequences were obtained from peripheral blood. The source is a woman between 40 and 50 years old with acute or convalescent COVID-19. CDR3s include the opening cysteine and the closing phenylalanine or tryptophan. A D gene is named only where the DNA matches it firmly. Not all rows give a size; the values are once, few, many and, for expanded clones, a class.

V gene,clone size,D gene,J gene,CDR3 protein,CDR3 DNA
TRBV28,.,.,TRBJ2-5,CASSPGGVWETQYF,TGTGCCAGCAGTCCCGGAGGGGTCTGGGAGACCCAGTACTTC
TRBV7-6,.,TRBD2,TRBJ2-2,CATRGGVTGELFF,TGTGCCACACGGGGGGGTGTCACCGGGGAGCTGTTTTTT
TRBV4-1,.,.,TRBJ2-2,CASSQVTGSTGELFF,TGCGCCAGCAGCCAAGTAACAGGGAGCACCGGGGAGCTGTTTTTT
TRBV30,.,.,TRBJ1-4,CAWSPLGLGHEKLFF,TGTGCCTGGAGCCCCTTGGGACTGGGGCATGAAAAACTGTTTTTT
TRBV29-1,.,.,TRBJ1-2,CSVESRSLVYGYTF,TGCAGCGTTGAAAGTCGGTCGTTGGTCTATGGCTACACCTTC
TRBV7-3,.,.,TRBJ2-2,CASRPSGSGELFF,TGTGCCAGCAGACCCTCAGGGTCCGGGGAGCTGTTTTTT
TRBV7-9,.,.,TRBJ1-2,CASSLVGDGYGYTF,TGTGCCAGCAGCTTAGTGGGAGACGGCTATGGCTACACCTTC
TRBV11-1,few,TRBD2,TRBJ2-1,CASSPLAGGYNEQFF,TGTGCCAGCAGCCCACTAGCGGGGGGGTACAATGAGCAGTTCTTC
TRBV19,.,TRBD1,TRBJ1-5,CASGTAYSNQPQHF,TGTGCCAGTGGGACAGCTTATAGCAATCAGCCCCAGCATTTT
TRBV5-1,.,TRBD1,TRBJ1-2,CASSLSGRGSSYGYTF,TGCGCCAGCAGCTTGTCCGGCAGGGGGTCGAGCTATGGCTACACCTTC
TRBV5-6,.,TRBD1,TRBJ1-1,CASSLSGGTEAFF,TGTGCCAGCAGCTTGTCAGGGGGCACTGAAGCTTTCTTT
TRBV6-5,.,TRBD1,TRBJ1-6,CASTMGTGSSPLHF,TGTGCCAGCACCATGGGGACAGGGTCATCACCCCTCCACTTT
TRBV7-9,.,TRBD2,TRBJ2-3,CASSLALGGDSTDTQYF,TGTGCCAGCAGCTTAGCATTGGGGGGGGATAGCACAGATACGCAGTATTTT
TRBV6-6,.,.,TRBJ2-5,CASSLLGDAETQYF,TGTGCCAGCAGTTTACTAGGAGATGCGGAGACCCAGTACTTC
TRBV25-1,.,.,TRBJ1-4,CASSFRGGKLFF,TGTGCCAGCAGTTTTAGGGGAGGAAAACTGTTTTTT
TRBV3-1/TRBV3-2,.,.,TRBJ2-7,CASSQRAYEQYF,TGTGCCAGCAGCCAACGGGCCTACGAGCAGTACTTC
TRBV2,.,TRBD2,TRBJ2-2,CASSAMRTSGRSTGELFF,TGTGCCAGCAGCGCCATGCGGACTAGCGGGAGAAGTACCGGGGAGCTGTTTTTT
TRBV30,.,TRBD2,TRBJ2-7,CASTLAGGPSSYEQYF,TGTGCCTCGACACTAGCGGGAGGCCCGAGCTCCTACGAGCAGTACTTC
TRBV2,.,.,TRBJ2-5,CATAGSGETQYF,TGTGCCACCGCGGGGTCTGGAGAGACCCAGTACTTC
TRBV10-3,.,.,TRBJ1-2,CAISESARGYTF,TGTGCCATCAGTGAGTCCGCGAGAGGCTACACCTTC
TRBV7-3,once,TRBD2,TRBJ2-1,CASSLTPLPLAALSSYNEQFF,TGTGCCAGCAGCTTAACCCCCTTGCCACTAGCGGCCCTAAGCTCCTACAATGAGCAGTTCTTC
TRBV28,.,.,TRBJ1-3,CASGAPGAGNTIYF,TGTGCCAGCGGGGCCCCGGGAGCTGGAAACACCATATATTTT
TRBV10-1,.,TRBD1,TRBJ2-7,CASIKPTGFPSYEQYF,TGCGCCAGCATAAAACCGACAGGGTTTCCCTCCTACGAGCAGTACTTC
TRBV7-2,.,TRBD2,TRBJ2-7,CASSPLGGGTYEQYF,TGTGCCAGCAGCCCTCTTGGCGGGGGAACCTACGAGCAGTACTTC
TRBV7-2,.,.,TRBJ1-2,CASSLRGNGYTF,TGTGCCAGCAGCTTAAGAGGGAATGGCTACACCTTC
TRBV28,.,TRBD1,TRBJ1-5,CASSPQGAGNQPQHF,TGTGCCAGCAGCCCACAGGGGGCTGGCAATCAGCCCCAGCATTTT
TRBV4-3,.,.,TRBJ1-1,CASSLHRERGEAFF,TGCGCCAGCAGCCTTCACAGGGAAAGGGGTGAAGCTTTCTTT
TRBV7-9,.,.,TRBJ1-1,CASSLTGSRVPEAFF,TGTGCCAGCAGCTTAACCGGGTCCAGAGTTCCTGAAGCTTTCTTT
TRBV6-4,.,TRBD1,TRBJ1-4,CASSPTGGEEKLFF,TGTGCCAGCAGCCCGACAGGGGGCGAGGAAAAACTGTTTTTT
TRBV7-3,.,.,TRBJ2-5,CASSLDQETQYF,TGTGCCAGTTCACTAGACCAAGAGACCCAGTACTTC
TRBV30,.,.,TRBJ1-4,CAWTDGEKLFF,TGTGCCTGGACAGATGGTGAAAAACTGTTTTTT
TRBV7-2,.,TRBD1,TRBJ1-1,CASSPQGGGTEAFF,TGTGCCAGCAGTCCTCAGGGGGGCGGCACTGAAGCTTTCTTT
TRBV6-4,once,TRBD2,TRBJ2-2,CASSDGAGGGTGELFF,TGTGCCAGCAGTGACGGAGCGGGGGGCGGCACCGGGGAGCTGTTTTTT
TRBV7-2,.,.,TRBJ1-6,CASSLRSPGNNSPLHF,TGTGCCAGCAGCTTAAGAAGTCCAGGAAATAATTCACCCCTCCACTTT
TRBV18,.,.,TRBJ2-7,CASSSRTVSPYEQYF,TGTGCCAGCTCATCTCGGACAGTTAGTCCCTACGAGCAGTACTTC
TRBV2,.,.,TRBJ2-2,CASSELDGSPGELFF,TGTGCCAGCAGTGAGTTGGACGGGAGCCCCGGGGAGCTGTTTTTT
TRBV6-5,.,TRBD1,TRBJ2-2,CASSYRHRGYTGELFF,TGTGCCAGCAGTTACCGCCACAGGGGGTATACCGGGGAGCTGTTTTTT
TRBV19,.,.,TRBJ2-7,CASSILEMTYEQYF,TGTGCCAGTAGTATTCTAGAAATGACCTACGAGCAGTACTTC
TRBV3-1/TRBV3-2,.,.,TRBJ2-1,CASSPYPLDFEQFF,TGTGCCAGCAGCCCCTACCCCCTTGATTTTGAGCAGTTCTTC
TRBV28,.,TRBD1,TRBJ1-1,CASSPTGQGNTEAFF,TGTGCCAGCAGTCCGACCGGACAGGGAAACACTGAAGCTTTCTTT
TRBV9,.,TRBD2,TRBJ2-3,CASSVGSGGLDTQYF,TGTGCCAGCAGCGTAGGGAGCGGGGGGTTAGATACGCAGTATTTT
TRBV30,.,TRBD1,TRBJ1-2,CAWGLQGADYGYTF,TGTGCCTGGGGACTACAGGGGGCAGACTATGGCTACACCTTC
TRBV29-1,.,.,TRBJ1-2,CSVVTGNYGYTF,TGCAGCGTTGTCACAGGGAACTATGGCTACACCTTC
TRBV27,few,.,TRBJ1-6,CASTLGGGSYNSPLHF,TGTGCCAGCACCCTGGGGGGTGGCTCCTATAATTCACCCCTCCACTTT
TRBV24-1,.,.,TRBJ1-2,CATSDSSRFYGYTF,TGTGCCACCAGTGATTCTAGCAGGTTCTATGGCTACACCTTC
TRBV6-5,few,.,TRBJ2-1,CASSYDQGRNYEQFF,TGTGCCAGCAGTTACGACCAGGGTAGGAATTATGAGCAGTTCTTC
TRBV19,few,TRBD1,TRBJ1-2,CASSIGPDTGAYGYTF,TGTGCCAGTAGTATAGGACCCGATACAGGGGCCTATGGCTACACCTTC
TRBV6-2/TRBV6-3,.,.,TRBJ2-1,CASSYSIQAGSSSYNEQFF,TGTGCCAGCAGTTACTCGATCCAAGCGGGTTCTAGCTCCTACAATGAGCAGTTCTTC
TRBV7-2,.,.,TRBJ1-3,CASSLSFFGNTIYF,TGTGCCAGCAGCTTATCCTTCTTCGGAAACACCATATATTTT
TRBV7-8,.,.,TRBJ2-1,CASSFADTSYWLF,TGTGCCAGCAGCTTTGCAGACACGAGTTATTGGCTCTTC
TRBV6-2/TRBV6-3,.,TRBD2,TRBJ2-1,CASSPQRGEQFF,TGTGCCAGCAGCCCCCAGCGGGGTGAGCAGTTCTTC
TRBV27,once,.,TRBJ2-7,CASRRDISYEQYF,TGTGCCAGCAGGCGAGACATCTCCTACGAGCAGTACTTC
TRBV20-1,.,.,TRBJ1-1,CSASAVPTEAFF,TGCAGTGCTAGTGCAGTTCCCACTGAAGCTTTCTTT
TRBV5-1,.,.,TRBJ2-2,CASSLDSGDGLFF,TGCGCCAGCAGCTTGGATTCAGGGGACGGACTGTTTTTT
TRBV9,.,.,TRBJ2-3,CASSVVGRWTDTQYF,TGTGCCAGCAGCGTAGTGGGCCGGTGGACAGATACGCAGTATTTT